Sequencing of this T cell receptor (beta chain) was carried out in a study of OX40 agonist ivuxolimab in advanced cancers. Study-level background: Ivuxolimab doses were 0.01, 0.1, 0.3, 1.5, 3 or 10 mg/kg every 2 weeks. Findings of the study overall: In a subset of nonresponders, normalized T-cell clonal expansion was also low.

V lost 0 bases to trimming and J lost 6 bases, with 11 bases between them. This CDR3 has 14 residues. The germline V gene has CDR1 SGHKS and CDR2 YYEKEE (reference sequence). Comment on this clone: The antigen is unknown.

TCRdb keeps only in-frame clones here, not all; method: immunoSEQ multiplex PCR. The sample comprises about 21,000 clones, 88% of which are singletons, and about 10% rests with the top ten. This sequence originates from an adult with an advanced solid tumor such as melanoma, head and neck, liver or kidney cancer. The chain is built from TRBV5-5 and TRBJ2-3; possible D gene TRBD2, 5 bases. This sample comprised CD4+ or CD8+ T cells sorted from blood, obtained in a trial of the OX40 agonist ivuxolimab. CDR3 sequence reads: CASSLVHGIDTQYF. The CDR3 DNA reads as TGTGCCAGCAGCTTGGTCCACGGGATTGATACGCAGTATTTT.